A selection of T cell receptor beta chains follows, all from one sample in a study of T-cell reconstitution after alpha-beta-depleted transplantation in children. TCRdb called the PCR reads again in MiXCR, with one record for every CDR3 protein. The table records about 440,000 distinct CDR3 sequences, approximately 42% of them present only once. The sample in question was PBMCs, obtained before TCRalphabeta/CD19-depleted stem cell transplant. These receptors originate from a girl aged 2 to 10 with aplastic anemia, due to receive a stem cell transplant. The CDR3 runs from the conserved cysteine through the conserved F or W. The D gene is left open where the match is weak. The size field is filled for only some rows; it gives once, few, many or a size class.

D gene	V gene	J gene	clone size	CDR3 DNA	CDR3 protein
TRBD1	TRBV5-1	TRBJ2-7	few	TGCGCCAGCAGAAACAATCAGGGGGCCTCCTACGAGCAGTACTTC	CASRNNQGASYEQYF
TRBD2	TRBV28	TRBJ2-1	.	TGTGCCAGCAGCCGAAATCCGGGACTAGCGGGAGGGGATGAGCAGTTCTTC	CASSRNPGLAGGDEQFF
.	TRBV7-9	TRBJ1-1	few	TGTGCCAGCAGCTTAAGGACGATCGGTGCTGAAGCTTTCTTT	CASSLRTIGAEAFF
TRBD2	TRBV6-5	TRBJ2-1	few	TGTGCCAGCAGTTACTCACTAGCGGGAGACCTAGATGAGCAGTTCTTC	CASSYSLAGDLDEQFF
TRBD2	TRBV29-1	TRBJ2-1	many	TGCAGCGTTGAAGAAACGCGGGAGGGCCCTCAGGAGCAGTTCTTC	CSVEETREGPQEQFF
.	TRBV18	TRBJ1-2	few	TGTGCCAGCTCACCACGGCAGGGTGATGGCTACACCTTC	CASSPRQGDGYTF
TRBD2	TRBV11-2	TRBJ2-7	.	TGTGCCAGCAGTCGGACTAGCGGGGCTGGCTCCTACGAGCAGTACTTC	CASSRTSGAGSYEQYF
.	TRBV20-1	TRBJ2-7	many	TGCAGTGCTACCCACCCGGTGGGCTACGAGCAGTACTTC	CSATHPVGYEQYF
TRBD1	TRBV29-1	TRBJ1-2	few	TGCAGCGTGATAGGAGACAGGGAGGGAAATGGCTACACCTTC	CSVIGDREGNGYTF
TRBD2	TRBV20-1	TRBJ2-3	.	TGCAGTGCGTACGAAGCGGGAGGGCCAAAAGATACGCAGTATTTT	CSAYEAGGPKDTQYF
TRBD2	TRBV20-1	TRBJ2-7	.	TGCAGTGCTAGATATCCAACTAGCGGGCGTTCCTACGAGCAGTACTTC	CSARYPTSGRSYEQYF
TRBD1	TRBV7-2	TRBJ2-7	many	TGTGCCAGCAGCACAGGGGTAGGCGAGCAGTACTTC	CASSTGVGEQYF
TRBD1	TRBV12-3/TRBV12-4	TRBJ1-2	.	TGTGCCAGCAGTTCACAGGGGGCGCGACTCTATGGCTACACCTTC	CASSSQGARLYGYTF
TRBD2	TRBV20-1	TRBJ2-1	few	TGCAGTGCTAGGTTTTACCGGACTAGCGGGAGAAATGAGCAGTTCTTC	CSARFYRTSGRNEQFF
.	TRBV20-1	TRBJ2-5	.	TGCAGTGCGGTCAGAGTAGGCCAAGAGACCCAGTACTTC	CSAVRVGQETQYF
TRBD1	TRBV5-6	TRBJ1-2	many	TGTGCCAGCAGCTTGCGACAGGGGTATGGCTACACCTTC	CASSLRQGYGYTF
.	TRBV28	TRBJ1-5	.	TGTGCCAGCAGTTTATCCGGAAGTGTTCAGCCCCAGCATTTT	CASSLSGSVQPQHF
.	TRBV28	TRBJ1-2	.	TGTGCCAGCAGTTTAGGGGCAGGCTCTGGCTACACCTTC	CASSLGAGSGYTF
.	TRBV4-1	TRBJ2-3	.	TGCGCCAGCAGCTGGTCGAAACAGAGGCGACCCACAGATACGCAGTATTTT	CASSWSKQRRPTDTQYF
TRBD1	TRBV15	TRBJ2-7	many	TGTGCCACCAGCCTCTTTACAGGGGACTACGAGCAGTACTTC	CATSLFTGDYEQYF
TRBD1	TRBV24-1	TRBJ2-5	few	TGTGCCACCCAGACAGGGGGCGAAGAGACCCAGTACTTC	CATQTGGEETQYF
.	TRBV27	TRBJ2-1	few	TGTGCCAGCAGGCCAGCTAGGGTCTCAACCTTCCTCTCTAGTGAGCAGTTCTTC	CASRPARVSTFLSSEQFF
TRBD1	TRBV20-1	TRBJ1-6	.	TGCAGTGCCCAGGGACAGTCGAATTCACCCCTCCACTTT	CSAQGQSNSPLHF
TRBD2	TRBV7-2	TRBJ2-7	.	TGTGCCAGCACCCGGGGGACTAGCGCCCTGGAGCAGTACTTC	CASTRGTSALEQYF
TRBD1	TRBV28	TRBJ1-1	many	TGTGCCAGCACCACCACGGCGGCAGGGGGTCCCGCGACTGAAGCTTTCTTT	CASTTTAAGGPATEAFF
TRBD2	TRBV29-1	TRBJ2-1	.	TGCAGCGTTGGAGGGCTTACTAGCGGGACCTCCTACAATGAGCAGTTCTTC	CSVGGLTSGTSYNEQFF
TRBD1	TRBV20-1	TRBJ2-3	.	TGCAGTGCTAGAGATGGACAGGGGCACACAGATACGCAGTATTTT	CSARDGQGHTDTQYF
.	TRBV24-1	TRBJ2-1	.	TGTGCCACCAGTGAATCGCCCGGCACTCGGCAGTTCTTC	CATSESPGTRQFF
.	TRBV29-1	TRBJ2-4	once	TGCAGCGTTGAAGATTGGGCTGCAGGGTCGACGGCCAAAAACATTCAGTACTTC	CSVEDWAAGSTAKNIQYF
.	TRBV29-1	TRBJ2-2	.	TGCAGCGTTGCTCAGGGATGGGGCCGAGGCACCGGGGAGCTGTTTTTT	CSVAQGWGRGTGELFF
.	TRBV3-1	TRBJ2-7	few	TGTGCCAGCAGCCAAGAAAGTAGCGACGAGCAGTACTTC	CASSQESSDEQYF
TRBD2	TRBV4-1	TRBJ2-1	many	TGCGCCAGCAGCCAAGTTGGCTTGCGGGGGGGTGAGCAGTTCTTC	CASSQVGLRGGEQFF
TRBD1	TRBV4-1	TRBJ2-3	.	TGCGCCAGCAGCCAAGGGACAGGGGGCACAGATACGCAGTATTTT	CASSQGTGGTDTQYF
TRBD2	TRBV5-1	TRBJ2-7	many	TGCGCCAGCAGCTCGGGACTAGTGGTTGGATACGAGCAGTACTTC	CASSSGLVVGYEQYF
TRBD1	TRBV11-2	TRBJ2-1	few	TGTGCCAGCAGCTTAGATTCGGGGGACAGGGGTCGATACTGGGAGTTCTTC	CASSLDSGDRGRYWEFF
.	TRBV6-5	TRBJ2-3	few	TGTGCCAGCAGTTACAGGGGTTCTAGCACAGATACGCAGTATTTT	CASSYRGSSTDTQYF
.	TRBV20-1	TRBJ1-4	.	TGCAGTGCTAGAGAGGCAGGGGCTTTTGAAAAACTGTTTTTT	CSAREAGAFEKLFF
.	TRBV4-1	TRBJ2-2	few	TGCGCCAGCAGCCTTAGGACGAACACCGGGGAGCTGTTTTTT	CASSLRTNTGELFF
.	TRBV20-1	TRBJ2-7	.	TGCAGTGCGGGCAGGAAAAATTACGAGCAGTACTTC	CSAGRKNYEQYF
.	TRBV4-1	TRBJ2-3	.	TGCGCCAGCAGCCAAGAAGGCCTAACGCAGTATTTT	CASSQEGLTQYF
TRBD2	TRBV20-1	TRBJ2-2	.	TGCAGTGCTAGAGCTCTAGCGGGAGGGCCGAACGGGGAGCTGTTTTTT	CSARALAGGPNGELFF
TRBD1	TRBV10-3	TRBJ2-5	few	TGTGCCATCAGTGGGGGACAGATAGAGACCCAGTACTTC	CAISGGQIETQYF
TRBD2	TRBV6-2/TRBV6-3	TRBJ2-1	.	TGTGCCAGCACCCCTAGCGGGAGGTCCTCCTACAATGAGCAGTTCTTC	CASTPSGRSSYNEQFF
.	TRBV7-2	TRBJ1-2	.	TGTGCCAGCAGCTTAGAACAGACCTATGGCTACACCTTC	CASSLEQTYGYTF
.	TRBV10-1	TRBJ2-3	.	TGCGCCAGCAGTGAGTCGGAGGGAGGCTACACAGATACGCATTATTTT	CASSESEGGYTDTHYF
.	TRBV5-1	TRBJ1-5	.	TGCGCCAGCAGCGCCTTACCGGGACGAGGGCAGCCCCAGCATTTT	CASSALPGRGQPQHF
.	TRBV5-1	TRBJ2-1	many	TGCGCCAGCAGCTTTTACGGGTACGGCTCCTACAATGAGCAGTTCTTC	CASSFYGYGSYNEQFF
.	TRBV6-5	TRBJ1-2	many	TGTGCCAGCAGTTATTCACAGCCAGGGTATGGCTACACCTTC	CASSYSQPGYGYTF
TRBD2	TRBV27	TRBJ2-3	.	TGTGCCAGCAGCCCCCTCCGGGGGAGGGACCGAGATACGCAGTATTTT	CASSPLRGRDRDTQYF
.	TRBV20-1	TRBJ2-7	.	TGCAGTGCTAGAGTGCGAGCGGAGGAGCAGTACTTC	CSARVRAEEQYF
.	TRBV24-1	TRBJ2-1	.	TGTGCCACCAGTGATTCGTACAGGGATGAGCAGTTCTTC	CATSDSYRDEQFF
.	TRBV28	TRBJ2-7	many	TGTGCCAGCAGCCTCCCGGAGGACGAGCAGTACTTC	CASSLPEDEQYF
TRBD1	TRBV20-1	TRBJ1-2	few	TGCAGTGCAGGGACAGGGGCGGCCTATGGCTACACCTTC	CSAGTGAAYGYTF
TRBD2	TRBV6-2/TRBV6-3	TRBJ2-1	.	TGTGCCAGCAGTTACTTGGGGACTAGTGCCAATGAGCAGTTCTTC	CASSYLGTSANEQFF
.	TRBV28	TRBJ1-1	.	TGTGCCAGCAGTTTATCGTTCGGGAACACTGAAGCTTTCTTT	CASSLSFGNTEAFF
.	TRBV27	TRBJ1-2	few	TGTGCCAGCACCACCGCCACAGGGTATGGCTACACCTTC	CASTTATGYGYTF
TRBD1	TRBV5-1	TRBJ1-4	.	TGCGCCAGCAGCCCGAGGGAGGGGGCGTCTAATGAAAAACTGTTTTTT	CASSPREGASNEKLFF
.	TRBV28	TRBJ1-2	.	TGTGCCAGCAATAAACAGGGAGGGGGCTACACCTTC	CASNKQGGGYTF
.	TRBV25-1	TRBJ2-3	few	TGTGCCAGCAGTGAGGGTGCCGCAGCTAGTAGTACGCAGTATTTT	CASSEGAAASSTQYF